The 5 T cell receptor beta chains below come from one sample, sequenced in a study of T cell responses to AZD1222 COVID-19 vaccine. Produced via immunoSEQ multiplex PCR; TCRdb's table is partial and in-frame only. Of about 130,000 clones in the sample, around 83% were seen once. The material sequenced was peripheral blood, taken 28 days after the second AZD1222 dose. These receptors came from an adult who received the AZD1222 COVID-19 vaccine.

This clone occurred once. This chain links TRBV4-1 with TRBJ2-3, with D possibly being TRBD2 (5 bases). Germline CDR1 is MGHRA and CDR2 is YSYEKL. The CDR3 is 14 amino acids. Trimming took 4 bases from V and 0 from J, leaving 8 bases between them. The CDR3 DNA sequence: TGCGCCAGCAGCCCTCGGACTAGCACAGATACGCAGTATTTT. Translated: CASSPRTSTDTQYF.

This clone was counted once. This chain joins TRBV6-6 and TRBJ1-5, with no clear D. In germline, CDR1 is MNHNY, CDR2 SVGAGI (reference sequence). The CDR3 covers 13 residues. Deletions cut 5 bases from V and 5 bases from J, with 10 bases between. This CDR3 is CASSGLADQPQHF. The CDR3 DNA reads TGTGCCAGCAGTGGCTTGGCAGATCAGCCCCAGCATTTT.

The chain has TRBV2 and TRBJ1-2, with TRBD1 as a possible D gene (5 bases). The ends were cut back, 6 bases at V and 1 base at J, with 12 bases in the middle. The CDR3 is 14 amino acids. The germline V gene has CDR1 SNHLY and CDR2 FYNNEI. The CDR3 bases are TGTGCCAGCAGCCCGGACACCAATAACTATGGCTACACCTTC. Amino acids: CASSPDTNNYGYTF.

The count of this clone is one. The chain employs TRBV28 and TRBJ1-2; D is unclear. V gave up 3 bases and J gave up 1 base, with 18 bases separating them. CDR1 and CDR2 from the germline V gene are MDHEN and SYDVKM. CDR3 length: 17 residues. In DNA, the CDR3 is TGTGCCAGCAGTTTGTCTCCGGGGAACGCTTTTAACTATGGCTACACCTTC. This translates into CASSLSPGNAFNYGYTF.

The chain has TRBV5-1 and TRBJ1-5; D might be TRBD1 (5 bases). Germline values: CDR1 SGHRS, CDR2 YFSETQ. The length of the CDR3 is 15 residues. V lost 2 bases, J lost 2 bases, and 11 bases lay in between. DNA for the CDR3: TGCGCCAGCAGCTTTACCGGGGCCCGCAATCAGCCCCAGCATTTT. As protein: CASSFTGARNQPQHF.